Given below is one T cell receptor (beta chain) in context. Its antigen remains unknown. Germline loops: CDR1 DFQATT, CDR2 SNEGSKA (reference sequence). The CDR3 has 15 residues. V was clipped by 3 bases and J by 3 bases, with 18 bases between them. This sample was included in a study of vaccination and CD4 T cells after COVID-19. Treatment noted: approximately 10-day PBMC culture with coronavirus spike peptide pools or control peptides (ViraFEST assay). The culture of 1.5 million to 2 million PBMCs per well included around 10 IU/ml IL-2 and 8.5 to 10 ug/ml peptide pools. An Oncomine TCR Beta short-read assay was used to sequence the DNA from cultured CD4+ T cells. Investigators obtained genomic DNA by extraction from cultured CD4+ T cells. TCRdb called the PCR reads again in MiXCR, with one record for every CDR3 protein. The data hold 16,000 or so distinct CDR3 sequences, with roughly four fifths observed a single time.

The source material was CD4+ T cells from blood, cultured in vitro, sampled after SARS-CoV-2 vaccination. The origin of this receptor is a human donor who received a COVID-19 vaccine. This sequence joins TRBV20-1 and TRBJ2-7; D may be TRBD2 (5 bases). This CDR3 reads CSASPLGFGDYEQYF. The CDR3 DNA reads TGCAGTGCTAGTCCACTGGGTTTCGGGGACTACGAGCAGTACTTC.